These 23 T cell receptor beta chains were all obtained from the same sample, sequenced in a study of blood T cell repertoires in COVID-19. Clones were sequenced by immunoSEQ multiplex PCR, and TCRdb holds only the in-frame ones, with some missing. This sample has a few hundred thousand clones, with approximately 90% found just once. Sequencing was performed on peripheral blood. These receptors came from a man between 18 and 29 years old with active or convalescent COVID-19.

The CDR3 loop reads CASSFQGSDTQYF. DNA of the CDR3: TGTGCCAGCAGCTTTCAGGGGTCAGATACGCAGTATTTT. The rearrangement links TRBV11-3 to TRBJ2-3, with D perhaps TRBD1 (6 bases). V lost 3 bases to trimming and J lost 4 bases, with 8 bases between them. The CDR3 covers 13 residues. In germline, CDR1 is SGHNT, CDR2 YENEEA. Complete variable domain (other parts from reference TRBV11-3 and TRBJ2-3): EAGVVQSPRYKIIEKKQPVAFWCNPISGHNTLYWYLQNLGQGPELLIRYENEEAVDDSQLPKDRFSAERLKGVDSTLKIQPAELGDSAVYLCASSFQGSDTQYFGPGTRLTVL.

The gene calls are TRBV3-1 (or the pseudogene TRBV3-2) and TRBJ2-1; TRBD2 aligns across 8 bases. There are 15 residues in the CDR3. Trimming took 4 bases from V and 13 from J; bases not matched to a gene: 15. CDR1 LGHDT and CDR2 YNNKEL come from the germline V gene (reference sequence). CDR3 amino acids: CASSLPGGSGTGQFF. The CDR3 bases are TGTGCCAGCAGCCTCCCCGGTGGTAGCGGGACGGGTCAGTTCTTC.

The V call is TRBV15, the J call TRBJ1-1; 9 nucleotides match TRBD1. CDR1 and CDR2 (germline): LNHNV, YYDKDF (reference sequence). CDR3 length: 15 residues. The ends lost 0 bases at V and 5 bases at J; junction bases unmatched: 4. CDR3 sequence: CATSRDGQGRTEAFF. CDR3 bases: TGTGCCACCAGCAGAGACGGACAGGGGCGGACTGAAGCTTTCTTT.

V is TRBV5-6 and J is TRBJ1-5; possibly TRBD1 for D (6 bases). The CDR3 has 15 amino acids. Germline lookup yields CDR1 SGHDT and CDR2 YYEEEE. Trimming stripped 2 bases from V and 6 bases from J, with 15 bases between. CDR3 region: CASSFSGGSAQPQHF. CDR3 sequence (DNA): TGTGCCAGCAGCTTCTCGGGGGGCTCTGCTCAGCCCCAGCATTTT.

The chain joins TRBV14 to TRBJ1-6; D remains unclear. Germline V gene data show CDR1 as SGHDN and CDR2 as FVKESK. V lost 5 bases to trimming and J lost 6 bases, with 5 bases between them. The CDR3 loop spans 12 amino acids. The CDR3 is CASSFLNSPLHF. CDR3 in DNA: TGTGCCAGCAGCTTCCTTAATTCACCCCTCCACTTT.

This chain uses TRBV29-1 with TRBJ2-7; weak D call: TRBD1 (6 bases). Germline CDR1 and CDR2: SQVTM and ANQGSEA. V was pared by 7 bases and J by 0 bases, with 13 bases between. CDR3 length equals 13 residues. CDR3 sequence: CSGVDRSSYEQYF. CDR3 sequence (DNA): TGCAGCGGGGTGGACAGAAGCTCCTACGAGCAGTACTTC.

J is TRBJ1-3 and V is TRBV11-2, with TRBD1 as a possible D gene (6 bases). V dropped 3 bases and J dropped 0 bases, with 9 bases sitting between them. CDR3 length: 15 amino acids. Germline-derived CDR1 and CDR2 are SGHAT and FQNNGV. The CDR3 loop is CASSLDRDSGNTIYF. The DNA of the CDR3 is TGTGCCAGCAGCTTGGACAGAGACTCTGGAAACACCATATATTTT.

The chain uses TRBV5-6 and TRBJ1-6, with D unresolved. The germline CDR1 and CDR2 sequences are SGHDT and YYEEEE. This CDR3 region has 14 residues. V was trimmed by 0 bases and J by 6 bases, leaving 7 bases between them. The CDR3 sequence is CASSLGKRNSPLHF. The DNA for the CDR3 is TGTGCCAGCAGCTTGGGGAAGCGTAATTCACCCCTCCACTTT.

The V and J genes are TRBV28 and TRBJ2-7; the match to TRBD2 covers 8 bases. Germline CDR1 reads MDHEN; CDR2 reads SYDVKM. J was trimmed by 2 bases and V by 2 bases; bases with no gene match: 2. The CDR3 is 14 amino acids. This CDR3 reads CASSLLAGTYEQYF. The CDR3 DNA reads as TGTGCCAGCAGTTTACTAGCGGGTACCTACGAGCAGTACTTC.

As to this clone: Additional DNA sequences in this sample encode the identical CDR3. The chain recombines TRBV21-1 with TRBJ2-3; TRBD2, as called in the table, went unchecked against the DNA. TRBV21-1 is given as a pseudogene. The CDR3 sequence is 16 residues long. CDR3 sequence (DNA): TGTGCCAGCAGCAACGGGGGGCCGGGGGGGCGAGATACGCAGTATTTT. Amino acids: CASSNGGPGGRDTQYF.

The rearrangement links TRBV7-2 to TRBJ2-7, with 9 bases identical to TRBD1. With 4 bases clipped from V and 3 bases from J, the junction kept 10 bases outside the gene matches. This CDR3 contains 16 residues. The V gene's germline CDR1 is SGHTA and CDR2 FQGNSA. In DNA form, the CDR3 reads TGTGCCAGCAGCTCATCTCCGGGACAGGGAAACTACGAGCAGTACTTC. It yields the protein CASSSSPGQGNYEQYF.

The V gene is TRBV7-8, the J gene TRBJ2-3; 11 bases align to TRBD2. The CDR3 is 15 amino acids. The germline gives CDR1 SGHVS, CDR2 FQNEAQ. The trim removed 5 bases at V and 5 bases at J, leaving 6 bases unmatched. The CDR3 region is CASSTLAGALDTQYF. The CDR3 DNA reads as TGTGCCAGCAGCACACTAGCGGGAGCTTTAGATACGCAGTATTTT.

The chain is built from TRBV12-5 and TRBJ1-3; D may be TRBD1 (5 bases). CDR1 and CDR2 from the germline V gene are LGHNT and FRNRAP. CDR3 size: 15 residues. The V gene lost 6 bases and the J gene lost 1 base, with 13 bases spanning the gap. As DNA, the CDR3 is TGTGCTAGTGGGGGACTGGACGGATCTGGAAACACCATATATTTT. Translation: CASGGLDGSGNTIYF.

The chain is built from TRBV7-2 and TRBJ1-6; D possibly corresponds to TRBD1 (6 bases). V lost 3 bases, J lost 7 bases, and 10 bases lay in between. From germline, CDR1 is SGHTA and CDR2 FQGNSA. The CDR3 contains 14 residues. The CDR3 nucleotides are TGTGCCAGCAGCTTGGCAGGGGCCAATTCACCCCTCCACTTT. Translation gives CASSLAGANSPLHF.

The V call is TRBV6-1, the J call TRBJ1-2; TRBD1 agrees at 8 bases. The CDR3 contains 15 residues. Germline loops: CDR1 MNHNS, CDR2 SASEGT. After removal of 3 bases from V and 6 bases from J, the junction contained 9 bases not matched to a gene. Here the CDR3 DNA reads TGTGCCAGCAGTGACAAGACAGGGGTATGGGATGGCTACACCTTC. Its translation is CASSDKTGVWDGYTF.

In this sample, this clone turned up a few times. The DNA for the CDR3 is TGCGCCAGCAGCCGTCAGCGGGGGGAAGATCAAGCTTTCTTT. Its translation: CASSRQRGEDQAFF. V is TRBV4-3 and J is TRBJ1-1; the D gene is possibly TRBD1 (5 bases). Germline V CDR1 and CDR2: LGHNA, YSLEER. The CDR3 is 14 amino acids. Trimming pared 4 bases from V and 9 bases from J, leaving 18 bases between.

The V gene is TRBV7-9, the J gene TRBJ2-7; 7 nucleotides line up with TRBD2. Germline V CDR1 and CDR2: SEHNR, FQNEAQ (reference sequence). CDR3 length equals 16 residues. V lost 5 bases and J lost 0; bases outside the gene matches: 10. The CDR3, as DNA: TGTGCCAGCAGCCGCCCCGGGGAGCGGGGCTCCTACGAGCAGTACTTC. This translates into CASSRPGERGSYEQYF.

The chain recombines TRBV9 with TRBJ2-5; 7 bases agree with TRBD1. Germline V gene lookup returns CDR1 SGDLS and CDR2 YYNGEE. The CDR3 loop spans 17 amino acids. Unmatched junction bases numbered 13, after V lost 1 base and J lost 4 bases. The CDR3 DNA is TGTGCCAGCAGCGTAACAGGGGCCCGCCTAGGGTTAGAGACCCAGTACTTC. Encoded protein: CASSVTGARLGLETQYF.

The chain employs TRBV25-1 and TRBJ1-2; D is uncertain. The V end was cut by 6 bases, the J end by 4 bases, with 12 bases between. CDR1 MGHDK and CDR2 SYGVNS come from the germline V gene. CDR3 length: 13 amino acids. The CDR3 DNA reads TGTGCCAGCAGCAACCGACACCTCTATGGCTACACCTTC. Its protein product is CASSNRHLYGYTF.

The chain links TRBV4-3 to TRBJ2-7; 7 bases map to TRBD2. This CDR3 region has 13 residues. The V gene's germline CDR1 is LGHNA and CDR2 YSLEER. J was trimmed by 5 bases and V by 1 base; bases with no gene match: 2. CDR3 region: CASSQARGDEQYF. As DNA, the CDR3 is TGCGCCAGCAGCCAAGCCCGGGGGGACGAGCAGTACTTC.

This chain links TRBV4-2 with TRBJ2-2, with 8 bases matching TRBD1. After removal of 1 base from V and 5 bases from J, the junction contained 6 bases not matched to a gene. The CDR3 length is 16 residues. Per germline, CDR1 LGHNA and CDR2 YNFKEQ. The CDR3 reads CASSQGDRRGTGELFF. The CDR3 bases are TGTGCCAGCAGCCAAGGGGACAGGCGTGGTACCGGGGAGCTGTTTTTT.

The chain carries TRBV9 and TRBJ2-7; 8 bases line up with TRBD2. Germline CDR1 reads SGDLS; CDR2 reads YYNGEE. The CDR3 totals 14 residues. Trimming cost V 3 bases and J 3 bases; bases outside gene matches: 5. Here the CDR3 reads CASSEAGAFYEQYF. CDR3 DNA sequence: TGTGCCAGCAGCGAAGCGGGGGCCTTCTACGAGCAGTACTTC.

The gene calls are TRBV19 and TRBJ2-2, with TRBD1 matching over 7 bases. Germline V CDR1 and CDR2: LNHDA, SQIVND (reference sequence). The CDR3 is 17 amino acids. The V and J ends lost 6 bases and 4 bases, in that order; junction bases with no gene match: 14. The CDR3 DNA reads as TGTGCCAGTAGACAAGGACCAGACAGGGTGGGCACCGGGGAGCTGTTTTTT. It codes for CASRQGPDRVGTGELFF.